This TCR beta chain was obtained from a study of shared clonotypes between healthy human individuals. Whole-study results and caveats: In this cohort, only blood was sampled, and tissue repertoires likely differ. The generation probabilities recorded for non-shared clonotypes fell below those of clonotypes shared by all four donors.

Comments on this clone: Its cognate antigen is unknown.

Produced via immunoSEQ multiplex PCR; TCRdb's table is partial and in-frame only. The sample has about 600,000 clones, approximately 97% seen once. The CDR3 is 15 amino acids. V dropped 4 bases and J dropped 0 bases, with 11 bases sitting between them. Germline CDR1 reads SGHRS; CDR2 reads YFSETQ. Recent acute infections and vaccinations were absent in the healthy HIV-negative adult donors. The chain employs TRBV5-1 and TRBJ2-1; perhaps TRBD2 as D (6 bases). What was sequenced was naive CD4+ T cells sorted from blood. Subset denoted: CD45RA+ positively selected. This clonotype was obtained from a woman aged 25 to 39 in good health. In DNA, the CDR3 is TGCGCCAGCAGCACCCAGGGAGGCTCCTACAATGAGCAGTTCTTC. This translates into CASSTQGGSYNEQFF. Drawing the rest from reference TRBV5-1 and TRBJ2-1, the complete variable domain is KAGVTQTPRYLIKTRGQQVTLSCSPISGHRSVSWYQQTPGQGLQFLFEYFSETQRNKGNFPGRFSGRQFSNSRSEMNVSTLELGDSALYLCASSTQGGSYNEQFFGPGTRLTVL.